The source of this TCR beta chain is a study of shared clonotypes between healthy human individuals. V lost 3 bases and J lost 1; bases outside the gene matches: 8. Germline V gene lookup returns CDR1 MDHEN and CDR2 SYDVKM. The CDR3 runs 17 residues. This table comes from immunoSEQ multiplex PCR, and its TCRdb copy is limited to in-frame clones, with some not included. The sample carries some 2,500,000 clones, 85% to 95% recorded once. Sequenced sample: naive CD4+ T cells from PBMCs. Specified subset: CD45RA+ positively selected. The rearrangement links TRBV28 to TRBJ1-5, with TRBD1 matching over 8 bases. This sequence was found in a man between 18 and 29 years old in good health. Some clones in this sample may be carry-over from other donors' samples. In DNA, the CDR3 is TGTGCCAGCAGTTTTGACAGGGGAGGACGGAGCAATCAGCCCCAGCATTTT. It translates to CASSFDRGGRSNQPQHF.